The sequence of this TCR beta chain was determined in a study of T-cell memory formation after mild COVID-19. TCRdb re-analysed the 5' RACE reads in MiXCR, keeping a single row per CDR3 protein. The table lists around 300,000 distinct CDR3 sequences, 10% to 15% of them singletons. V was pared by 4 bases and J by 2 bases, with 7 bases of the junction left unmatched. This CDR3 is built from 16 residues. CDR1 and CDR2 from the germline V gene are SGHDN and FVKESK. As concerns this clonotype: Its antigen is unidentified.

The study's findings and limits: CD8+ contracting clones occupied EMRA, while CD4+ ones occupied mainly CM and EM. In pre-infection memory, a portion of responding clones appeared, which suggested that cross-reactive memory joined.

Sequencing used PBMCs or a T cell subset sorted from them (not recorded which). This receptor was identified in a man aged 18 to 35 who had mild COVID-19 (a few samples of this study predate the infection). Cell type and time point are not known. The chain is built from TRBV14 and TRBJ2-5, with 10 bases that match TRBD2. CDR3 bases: TGTGCCAGCAGCCGAAGCGGGGGGGCGACTCAAGAGACCCAGTACTTC. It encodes CASSRSGGATQETQYF.